This T cell receptor (beta chain) was captured in a study of control samples from healthy donors and cancer patients. Germline V CDR1 and CDR2: KGHSH, LQKENI. The V end lost 1 base, the J end lost 0 bases, and 4 bases lay between the germline ends. The CDR3 runs to 14 residues. TCRdb's table, derived via immunoSEQ multiplex PCR, lists solely in-frame clones and lacks some. This sample carries around 94,000 clones, roughly 86% of them seen once, and the ten largest clones take 0.95% to 1.5%. Sequencing was done on a sample of blood. The receptor's source is a woman aged 45 to 65 in good health. The J gene is TRBJ1-3, the V gene TRBV18; D remains unclear. CDR3 in amino acids: CASSPQASGNTIYF. DNA of the CDR3: TGTGCCAGCTCACCACAGGCCTCTGGAAACACCATATATTTT. Full variable domain (remainder filled in from reference TRBV18 and TRBJ1-3): NAGVMQNPRHLVRRRGQEARLRCSPMKGHSHVYWYRQLPEEGLKFMVYLQKENIIDESGMPKERFSAEFPKEGPSILRIQQVVRGDSAAYFCASSPQASGNTIYFGEGSWLTVV.